This T cell receptor beta chain emerged from a study of blood T cell repertoires in COVID-19 (dated by TCRdb to the early 2020s). The study in broad terms: The collaborator samples originated in the United States, Italy and Spain and spanned the acute and convalescent phases of COVID-19. The prospective study material was composed of cDNA or gDNA derived from T cells, B-cell-depleted T cells, or PBMCs. The dataset comprised deeply sampled blood TCRbeta repertoires from subjects exposed to, actively infected with, or recovered from COVID-19. The repertoires were released in a freely available public database intended as a resource for research on the immune response to SARS-CoV-2. The samples were drawn from the first 160 participants of the ongoing ImmuneRACE study and from 1,254 subjects provided by 6 global collaborators. A de-identified subject ID, COVID-19 status, age in years and sex were almost always included in the sample metadata. Where available, HLA class I and class II types were taken from metadata supplied by the sample provider and were not determined by assay-based typing. General study outcomes and caveats: How much clinical and demographic metadata was included differed by source and by participant, and the metadata was provided uncurated.

Turning to this clone: The antigen it binds to is not known. No quality values exist for individual bases; no much larger clone is one base distant.

The collaborating institutions used their own protocols to collect whole blood in K2EDTA tubes. For TCRbeta analysis, collaborator samples were shipped as frozen whole blood, as isolated PBMCs, or as DNA extracted from either sample type. TCRbeta CDR3 regions were amplified from genomic DNA by means of the immunoSEQ Assay, a bias-controlled multiplex PCR. From the authors' description of their analysis: Nucleated cell counts per sample were estimated from amplification of reference gene primers within the assay. To quantify the absolute abundance of each unique TCRbeta CDR3 rearrangement, sequence reads were collapsed and filtered. For each sample, productive Simpson clonality was calculated as the square root of Simpson's diversity index across productive rearrangements. Held by TCRdb, this immuneACCESS table contains in-frame sequences only and omits some clones. Under half of the omission traces to an unresolved V gene where checked; the cause of the rest is unknown. The V and J calls and clone size are taken from that table; D and trimming were inferred from the DNA. This sample gives some 150,000 clones in total; roughly 84% of them show up just once. Roughly 4.8% of the sample lies in the top ten.

The CDR3, cysteine through phenylalanine, is 16 amino acids long. Here the CDR3 DNA is all that survives: 48 bases in frame from base 1. Looking up the germline V gene yields CDR1 MGHRA and CDR2 YSYEKL. The trim is 0 bases for V and 1 base for J, with a gap of 9 bases between the germline ends. Rearrangement joined TRBV4-1 to TRBJ2-2; the D segment could be TRBD2, given 5 matching bases. The sample taken for sequencing was peripheral blood. The clonotype comes from a human donor in a cohort sampled during active COVID-19. The CDR3 amino acid sequence is: CASSQDTRWNTGELFF. The nucleotide sequence is TGCGCCAGCAGCCAAGATACTAGGTGGAACACCGGGGAGCTGTTTTTT.